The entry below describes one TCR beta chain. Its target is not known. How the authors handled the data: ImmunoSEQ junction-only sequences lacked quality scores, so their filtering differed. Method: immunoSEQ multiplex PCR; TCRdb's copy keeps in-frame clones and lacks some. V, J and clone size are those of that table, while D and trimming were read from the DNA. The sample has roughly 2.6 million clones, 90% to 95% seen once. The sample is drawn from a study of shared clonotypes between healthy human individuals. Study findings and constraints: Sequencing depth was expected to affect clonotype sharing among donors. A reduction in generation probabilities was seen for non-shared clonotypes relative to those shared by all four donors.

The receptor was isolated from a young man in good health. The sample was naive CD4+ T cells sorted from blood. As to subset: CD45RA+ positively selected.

The chain's CDR3 is CASSLASANSETQYF. DNA of the CDR3: TGTGCCAGCAGCTTGGCCTCGGCGAACTCGGAGACCCAGTACTTC. The V gene is TRBV5-6, the J gene TRBJ2-5; D is uncertain. Per germline, CDR1 SGHDT and CDR2 YYEEEE. V was cut by 0 bases and J by 5 bases, with 14 bases left in between. This CDR3 is 15 amino acids long.